The rows below give T cell receptor beta chains drawn from one sample of a study of blood T cells in healthy people across ages. TCRdb re-analysed the 5' RACE reads in MiXCR, keeping a single row per CDR3 protein. The sample consists of about 780,000 distinct CDR3 sequences, around 24% of them appearing once. This same sample was also taken into another study, of T cells of mothers and their children.

The sample comprised blood. The receptors originated from a boy aged 10-17 years in good health. The CDR3 runs from the conserved cysteine through the conserved F or W. The D gene is left open where the match is weak. Clone size appears in some rows only: once, few, many, or a class for an expanded clone.

CDR3nt	CDR3aa	j_gene	d_gene	v_gene	abundance
TGCAGTGCTAGAAGGTCAGGGTTCACCGGGGAGCTGTTTTTT	CSARRSGFTGELFF	TRBJ2-2	.	TRBV20-1	.
TGTGCCAGCAGCCTGGGCCCGGGGGCTCTACTCAATGAGCAGTTCTTC	CASSLGPGALLNEQFF	TRBJ2-1	.	TRBV7-3	many
TGTGCCAGCAGCTTAACGGGACCTAGCGGGGGGGGAGAGCAAGAGACCCAGTACTTC	CASSLTGPSGGGEQETQYF	TRBJ2-5	TRBD2	TRBV7-3	.
TGTGCCAGCAGAATAGGGGGCGCATACAATGAGCAGTTCTTC	CASRIGGAYNEQFF	TRBJ2-1	TRBD1	TRBV12-3/TRBV12-4	.
TGTGCCAGCAGCCCCCCACTAGCGGGGGCCTTCACAGATACGCAGTATTTT	CASSPPLAGAFTDTQYF	TRBJ2-3	TRBD2	TRBV3-1	.
TGCAGCGTGGGTACAGGGTACAGTACGAGCGGCTACACCTTC	CSVGTGYSTSGYTF	TRBJ1-2	.	TRBV29-1	.
TGTGCCAGCAGCTCAGGGACCGGCGAGCAGTACTTC	CASSSGTGEQYF	TRBJ2-7	.	TRBV7-3	.
TGTGCCAGCAGCGTAGGGGAGCTCTCCTACGAGCAGTACTTC	CASSVGELSYEQYF	TRBJ2-7	.	TRBV9	.
TGTGCCAGCAGTTTCGACGGGGGGGAGACCGGGGAGCTGTTTTTT	CASSFDGGETGELFF	TRBJ2-2	TRBD2	TRBV12-3/TRBV12-4	.
TGCGCCAGCAGCCTCGCGCCTGGGGCCAACGTCCTGACTTTC	CASSLAPGANVLTF	TRBJ2-6	.	TRBV4-1	.
TGCGCCAGCAGCTTGGCGCAGGACAGCTACAATGAGCAGTTCTTC	CASSLAQDSYNEQFF	TRBJ2-1	.	TRBV5-1	.
TGTGCCAGCCTCGCGGAGGAGACCCAGTACTTC	CASLAEETQYF	TRBJ2-5	.	TRBV2	few
TGTGCCAGCAGCACAAGCGGGTGGGAGCAGTTCTTC	CASSTSGWEQFF	TRBJ2-1	.	TRBV12-3/TRBV12-4	few
TGTGCCAGCAGCCAACAAGGGCTTATTGAAGAGACCCAGTACTTC	CASSQQGLIEETQYF	TRBJ2-5	.	TRBV14	few
TGTGCCAGCAGCTCGACTGGTTTCGAAGAGACCCAGTACTTC	CASSSTGFEETQYF	TRBJ2-5	.	TRBV7-3	few
TGTGCCAGCAGTTTTGTCCAGCGCCAGCAGTACTTC	CASSFVQRQQYF	TRBJ2-7	.	TRBV28	.
TGCAGCGTTGTCCGCGGGGCAGGGAACTCCTACGAGCAGTACTTC	CSVVRGAGNSYEQYF	TRBJ2-7	.	TRBV29-1	.
TGTGCCAGCAGTGAAGAGGAGGGTGGGAGAGCTTTCTTT	CASSEEEGGRAFF	TRBJ1-1	.	TRBV2	few
TGTGCCAGCAGCCCGGCCCCTGCGGGGGGGAACACCGGGGAGCTGTTTTTT	CASSPAPAGGNTGELFF	TRBJ2-2	TRBD2	TRBV3-1	.
TGTGCCAGCAGCGTATCGACTTGGGCTAGCGATATGAATGAGCAGTTCTTC	CASSVSTWASDMNEQFF	TRBJ2-1	.	TRBV9	few
TGTGCCATGAGGGGTGGGCAGGGGACCTACAATGAGCAGTTCTTC	CAMRGGQGTYNEQFF	TRBJ2-1	.	TRBV10-3	few
TGTGCCACCAGTGATTCGGCTCAGGGGGCCGGGGAGCTGTTTTTT	CATSDSAQGAGELFF	TRBJ2-2	TRBD1	TRBV24-1	.
TGTGCCAGCAGGAGAGGGGGTGAGGGGGAGCAGTACTTC	CASRRGGEGEQYF	TRBJ2-7	.	TRBV2	.
TGTGCCAGCAGCCCGGTTCGGGACAGGGTGGACAATGAGCAGTTCTTC	CASSPVRDRVDNEQFF	TRBJ2-1	TRBD1	TRBV11-2	few
TGTGCCAGCAGCCAGGACAGGGTGGAACTGTTTTTT	CASSQDRVELFF	TRBJ1-4	TRBD1	TRBV5-4	.
TGTGCCAGTCCCAGACTAGCGGGGGGCTACGAGCAGTACTTC	CASPRLAGGYEQYF	TRBJ2-7	TRBD2	TRBV6-1	few
TGTGCCAGCGTGGGATACCCGAACACTGAAGCTTTCTTT	CASVGYPNTEAFF	TRBJ1-1	.	TRBV6-5	few
TGCGCCAGCAGCTTGGCCCAGGGGGGCCGCTCCTACGAGCAGTACTTC	CASSLAQGGRSYEQYF	TRBJ2-7	.	TRBV5-1	few
TGTGCCATCAGTTCGACAGGGGGAAATTCACCCCTCCACTTT	CAISSTGGNSPLHF	TRBJ1-6	TRBD1	TRBV10-3	.
TGTGCCACCAGTGGTCCTCGGGAAGCGGGGGTGGAACGAGAGACCCAGTACTTC	CATSGPREAGVERETQYF	TRBJ2-5	TRBD2	TRBV24-1	.
TGTGCCTGGAGTGTAACAGGGGAGACTGAAGCTTTCTTT	CAWSVTGETEAFF	TRBJ1-1	TRBD1	TRBV30	few
TGTGCCAGCAGTTTTAGTACGGGGCAGGGGTTCTTCTCCTACGAGCAGTACTTC	CASSFSTGQGFFSYEQYF	TRBJ2-7	.	TRBV6-2/TRBV6-3	.
TGCGCCAGCAGCCCGGACCGGAGAAGTAATGAAAAACTGTTTTTT	CASSPDRRSNEKLFF	TRBJ1-4	.	TRBV5-1	.
TGTGCCAGCAGCTTAGGAACAGGGGGCACAGATACGCAGTATTTT	CASSLGTGGTDTQYF	TRBJ2-3	TRBD1	TRBV11-2	many
TGTGCCAGCAGCTCCCTGTGGAGGGGGCTGGACGAGCAGTACTTC	CASSSLWRGLDEQYF	TRBJ2-7	.	TRBV7-9	.
TGTGCCAGCAGTTACCCTACTAGCGGGGCTTCCCGCTCCTACAATGAGCAGTTCTTC	CASSYPTSGASRSYNEQFF	TRBJ2-1	TRBD2	TRBV6-5	few
TGTGCCAGCAGCTTTTTTGCGGGGGGGCCGGATCAAGAGACCCAGTACTTC	CASSFFAGGPDQETQYF	TRBJ2-5	TRBD2	TRBV7-6	few
TGTGCCAGCAGGACCTTTTTCAGCGGGGGGGACAATGAGCAGTTCTTC	CASRTFFSGGDNEQFF	TRBJ2-1	TRBD2	TRBV2	.
TGTGCCAGCAGCCCCGGGACAGGGTATTCGGAGCTGTTTTTT	CASSPGTGYSELFF	TRBJ2-2	TRBD1	TRBV5-5	.
TGTGCCAGCAGTTTACGGCCAGGGAGCACAGATACGCAGTATTTT	CASSLRPGSTDTQYF	TRBJ2-3	.	TRBV28	few
TGCGCCAGCAGCCATCTTTTTACTCGGGGGGGTCGATACAATGAGCAGTTCTTC	CASSHLFTRGGRYNEQFF	TRBJ2-1	TRBD2	TRBV4-1	.
TGTGCCAGCAGCCCCTCAGATGGGGCTCGCAATGAGCAGTTCTTC	CASSPSDGARNEQFF	TRBJ2-1	.	TRBV12-3/TRBV12-4	.
TGTGCCAGCACCGACTCCGAAGACTTCGCCTACGAGCAGTACTTC	CASTDSEDFAYEQYF	TRBJ2-7	.	TRBV13	few
TGCGCCAGCAGCCCGGGACCTCAGAGCTACGAGCAGTACTTC	CASSPGPQSYEQYF	TRBJ2-7	.	TRBV4-1	.
TGTGCCAGCAGCTTAGCCCGTCTCGTAAACCATGAGCAGTTCTTC	CASSLARLVNHEQFF	TRBJ2-1	.	TRBV7-8	.
TGTGCCAGCAGTGAAGCCGACAGTGTTGGCTCCTACGAGCAGTACTTC	CASSEADSVGSYEQYF	TRBJ2-7	.	TRBV6-1	.